The T cell receptor (beta chain) under discussion was sequenced for a study of OX40 agonist ivuxolimab in advanced cancers. Study conclusions and caveats: There was clonal expansion of CD4+ and CD8+ blood T cells by week 6 at 0.1 to 3.0 mg/kg.

TCRdb's copy holds only in-frame clones and misses some; the assay was immunoSEQ multiplex PCR. The sample yields approximately 63,000 clones, roughly 90% seen once. Trimming removed 3 bases at V and 3 bases at J, with 5 bases between. The CDR3 covers 13 residues. In germline, CDR1 is MNHEY, CDR2 SVGAGI. For this clone: The antigen is not known.

The chain links TRBV6-5 to TRBJ1-4; no reliable D call. This specimen was CD4+ or CD8+ T cells sorted from blood, taken in a trial of the OX40 agonist ivuxolimab. The receptor was isolated from an adult with an advanced solid tumor such as melanoma, head and neck, liver or kidney cancer. Written as DNA, the CDR3 is TGTGCCAGCAGTTATCAGTCTAATGAAAAACTGTTTTTT. Translation: CASSYQSNEKLFF.